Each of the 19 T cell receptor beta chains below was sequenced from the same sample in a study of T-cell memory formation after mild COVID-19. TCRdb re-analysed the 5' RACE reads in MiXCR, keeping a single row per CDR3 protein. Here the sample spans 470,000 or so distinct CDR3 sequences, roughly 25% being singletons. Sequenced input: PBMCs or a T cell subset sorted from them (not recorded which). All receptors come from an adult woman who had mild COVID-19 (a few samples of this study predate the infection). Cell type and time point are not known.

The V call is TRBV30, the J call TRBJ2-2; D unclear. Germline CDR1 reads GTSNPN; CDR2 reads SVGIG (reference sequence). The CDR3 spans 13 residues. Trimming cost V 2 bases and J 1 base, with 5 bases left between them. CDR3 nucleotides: TGTGCCTGGAGTACTAAGAACACCGGGGAGCTGTTTTTT. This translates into CAWSTKNTGELFF.

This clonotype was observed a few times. This CDR3 is CASSPGKTGANVLTF. In DNA form, the CDR3 reads TGTGCCAGTAGTCCCGGAAAAACTGGGGCCAACGTCCTGACTTTC. The chain links TRBV19 to TRBJ2-6; D is ambiguous. The CDR3 runs 15 residues. Trimming pared 5 bases from V and 2 bases from J, leaving 10 bases between. Germline V CDR1 and CDR2: LNHDA, SQIVND (reference sequence).

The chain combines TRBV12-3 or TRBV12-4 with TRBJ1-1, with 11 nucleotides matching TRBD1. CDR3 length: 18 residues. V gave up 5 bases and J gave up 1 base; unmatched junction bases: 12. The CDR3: CASSPLRTGGPQNTEAFF. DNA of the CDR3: TGTGCCAGCAGTCCCCTTCGGACAGGGGGCCCTCAGAACACTGAAGCTTTCTTT.

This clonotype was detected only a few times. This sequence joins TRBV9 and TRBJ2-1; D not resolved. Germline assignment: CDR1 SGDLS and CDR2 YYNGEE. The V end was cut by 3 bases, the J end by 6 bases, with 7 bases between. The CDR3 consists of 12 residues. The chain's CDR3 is CASSAMFNEQFF. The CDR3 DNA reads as TGTGCCAGCAGCGCCATGTTCAATGAGCAGTTCTTC. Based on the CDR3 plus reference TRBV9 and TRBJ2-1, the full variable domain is DSGVTQTPKHLITATGQRVTLRCSPRSGDLSVYWYQQSLDQGLQFLIQYYNGEERAKGNILERFSAQQFPDLHSELNLSSLELGDSALYFCASSAMFNEQFFGPGTRLTVL.

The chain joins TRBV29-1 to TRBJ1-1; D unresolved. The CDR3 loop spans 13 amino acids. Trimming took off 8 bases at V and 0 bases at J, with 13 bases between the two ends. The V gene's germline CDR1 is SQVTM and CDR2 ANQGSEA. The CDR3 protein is CSTKRGLNTEAFF. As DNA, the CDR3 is TGCAGCACTAAACGGGGTTTGAACACTGAAGCTTTCTTT. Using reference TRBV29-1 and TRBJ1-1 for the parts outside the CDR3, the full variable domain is SAVISQKPSRDICQRGTSLTIQCQVDSQVTMMFWYRQQPGQSLTLIATANQGSEATYESGFVIDKFPISRPNLTFSTLTVSNMSPEDSSIYLCSTKRGLNTEAFFGQGTRLTVV.

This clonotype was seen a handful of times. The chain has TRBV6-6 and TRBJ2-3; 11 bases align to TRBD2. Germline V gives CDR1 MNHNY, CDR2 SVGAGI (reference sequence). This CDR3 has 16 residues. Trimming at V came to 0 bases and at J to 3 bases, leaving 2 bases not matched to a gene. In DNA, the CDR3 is TGTGCCAGCAGTTACTCTCTAGCGGGGGGTACAGATACGCAGTATTTT. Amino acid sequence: CASSYSLAGGTDTQYF.

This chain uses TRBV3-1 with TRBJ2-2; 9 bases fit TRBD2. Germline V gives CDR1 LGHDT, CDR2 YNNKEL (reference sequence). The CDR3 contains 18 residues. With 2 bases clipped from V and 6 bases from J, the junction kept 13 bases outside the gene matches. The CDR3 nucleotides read TGTGCCAGCAGCCAAACGGTCGGTCTAGCGGGATCTTCCGGGGAGCTGTTTTTT. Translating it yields CASSQTVGLAGSSGELFF.

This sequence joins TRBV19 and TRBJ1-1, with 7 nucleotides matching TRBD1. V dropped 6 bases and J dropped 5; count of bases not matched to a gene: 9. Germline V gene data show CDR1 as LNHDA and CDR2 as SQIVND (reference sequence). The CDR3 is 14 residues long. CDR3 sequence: CASSYPGQSTEAFF. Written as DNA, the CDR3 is TGTGCCAGTAGCTATCCGGGACAGAGTACTGAAGCTTTCTTT.

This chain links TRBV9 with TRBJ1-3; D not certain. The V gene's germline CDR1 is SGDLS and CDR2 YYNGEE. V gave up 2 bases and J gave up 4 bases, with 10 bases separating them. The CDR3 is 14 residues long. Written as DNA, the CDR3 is TGTGCCAGCAGCGTGGAAGGAGTAGGAAACACCATATATTTT. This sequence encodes CASSVEGVGNTIYF.

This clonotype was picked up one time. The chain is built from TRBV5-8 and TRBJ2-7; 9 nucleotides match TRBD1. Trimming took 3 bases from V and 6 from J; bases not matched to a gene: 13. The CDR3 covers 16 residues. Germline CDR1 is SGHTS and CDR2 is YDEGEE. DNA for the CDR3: TGTGCCAGCAGCTATATCTGGGGACAGGGCCCGATCGAGCAGTACTTC. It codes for CASSYIWGQGPIEQYF.

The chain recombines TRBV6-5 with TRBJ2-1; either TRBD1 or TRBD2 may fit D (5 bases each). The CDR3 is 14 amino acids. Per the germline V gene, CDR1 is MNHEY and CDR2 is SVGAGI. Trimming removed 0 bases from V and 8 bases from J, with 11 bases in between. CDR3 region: CASSYSGAWDEQFF. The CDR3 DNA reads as TGTGCCAGCAGTTACTCCGGGGCCTGGGATGAGCAGTTCTTC.

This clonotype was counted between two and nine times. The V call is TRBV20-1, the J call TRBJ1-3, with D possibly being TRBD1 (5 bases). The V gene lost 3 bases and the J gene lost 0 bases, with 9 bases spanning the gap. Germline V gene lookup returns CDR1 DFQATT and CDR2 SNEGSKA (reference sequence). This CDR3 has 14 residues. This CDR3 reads CSARGVSSGNTIYF. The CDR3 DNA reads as TGCAGTGCTAGGGGGGTTAGCTCTGGAAACACCATATATTTT.

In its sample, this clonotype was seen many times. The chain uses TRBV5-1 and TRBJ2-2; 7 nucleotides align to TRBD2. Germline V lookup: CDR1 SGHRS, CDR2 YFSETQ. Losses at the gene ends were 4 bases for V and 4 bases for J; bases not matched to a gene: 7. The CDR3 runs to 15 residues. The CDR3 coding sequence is TGCGCCAGCAGCCCCGTAGCGGGCTCCACCGGGGAGCTGTTTTTT. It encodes CASSPVAGSTGELFF.

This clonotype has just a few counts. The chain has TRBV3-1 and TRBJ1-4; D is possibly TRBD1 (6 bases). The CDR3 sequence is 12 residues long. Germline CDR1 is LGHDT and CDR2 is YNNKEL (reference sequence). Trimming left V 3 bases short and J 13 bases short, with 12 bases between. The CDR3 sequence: CASSHPRGRLFF. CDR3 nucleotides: TGTGCCAGCAGCCACCCGCGGGGGCGACTGTTTTTT.

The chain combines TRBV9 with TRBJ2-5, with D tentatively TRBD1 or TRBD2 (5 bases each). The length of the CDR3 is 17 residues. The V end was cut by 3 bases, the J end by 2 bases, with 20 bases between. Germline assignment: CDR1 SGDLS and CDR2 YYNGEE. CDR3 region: CASSASPGPPRQETQYF. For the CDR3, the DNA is TGTGCCAGCAGCGCGAGCCCGGGACCCCCAAGACAAGAGACCCAGTACTTC.

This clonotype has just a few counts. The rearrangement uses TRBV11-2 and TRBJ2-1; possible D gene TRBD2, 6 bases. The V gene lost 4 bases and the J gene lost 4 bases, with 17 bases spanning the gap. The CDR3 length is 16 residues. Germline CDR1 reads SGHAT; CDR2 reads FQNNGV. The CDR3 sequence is CASSSRGRIGYNEQFF. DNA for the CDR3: TGTGCCAGCAGCTCTAGAGGGAGGATCGGTTACAATGAGCAGTTCTTC.

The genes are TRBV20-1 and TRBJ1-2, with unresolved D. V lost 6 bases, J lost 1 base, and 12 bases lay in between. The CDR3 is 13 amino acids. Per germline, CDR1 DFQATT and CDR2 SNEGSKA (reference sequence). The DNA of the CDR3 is TGCAGTGCGCTAGGGATGTTTAACTATGGCTACACCTTC. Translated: CSALGMFNYGYTF.

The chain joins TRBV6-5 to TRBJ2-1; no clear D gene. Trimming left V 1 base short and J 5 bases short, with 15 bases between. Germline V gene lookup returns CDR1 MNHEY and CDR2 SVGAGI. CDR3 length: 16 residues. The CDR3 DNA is TGTGCCAGCAGTTACTACTACTATACAGTGAACAATGAGCAGTTCTTC. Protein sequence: CASSYYYYTVNNEQFF.

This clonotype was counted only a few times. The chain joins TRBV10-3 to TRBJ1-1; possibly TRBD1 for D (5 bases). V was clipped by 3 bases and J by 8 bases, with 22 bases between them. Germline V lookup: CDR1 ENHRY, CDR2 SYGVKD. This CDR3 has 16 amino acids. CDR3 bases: TGTGCCATCAGTGATCCGGGACGGCCGAGTGGTAGGGAAGCTTTCTTT. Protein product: CAISDPGRPSGREAFF.